This paragraph covers one T cell receptor (beta chain) sequence. Antigen: not known. These data belong to a study of cytomegalovirus exposure and HLA in healthy donors. Overall study results and limits: At a 0.05 false discovery rate, a later analysis found some 18,000 TCR beta sequences to be associated with HLA alleles.

V gave up 4 bases and J gave up 5 bases, with 11 bases separating them. The germline V gene has CDR1 SQVTM and CDR2 ANQGSEA. The CDR3 extends over 12 amino acids. Primers for the PCR totalled 60 Vbeta and 13 Jbeta. The protocol was immunoSEQ multiplex PCR, while the TCRdb copy is restricted to in-frame clones and leaves out a portion. The sample has roughly 39,000 clones. The gene calls are TRBV29-1 and TRBJ1-1; the D gene is possibly TRBD1 (6 bases). The receptor's source is a man aged 25 to 45 in good health and CMV-seronegative. The sample consisted of PBMCs. CDR3 protein: CSVVDQGTEAFF. CDR3 DNA: TGCAGCGTTGTGGATCAGGGGACTGAAGCTTTCTTT. The complete variable domain, with remaining parts taken from reference TRBV29-1 and TRBJ1-1, reads SAVISQKPSRDICQRGTSLTIQCQVDSQVTMMFWYRQQPGQSLTLIATANQGSEATYESGFVIDKFPISRPNLTFSTLTVSNMSPEDSSIYLCSVVDQGTEAFFGQGTRLTVV.